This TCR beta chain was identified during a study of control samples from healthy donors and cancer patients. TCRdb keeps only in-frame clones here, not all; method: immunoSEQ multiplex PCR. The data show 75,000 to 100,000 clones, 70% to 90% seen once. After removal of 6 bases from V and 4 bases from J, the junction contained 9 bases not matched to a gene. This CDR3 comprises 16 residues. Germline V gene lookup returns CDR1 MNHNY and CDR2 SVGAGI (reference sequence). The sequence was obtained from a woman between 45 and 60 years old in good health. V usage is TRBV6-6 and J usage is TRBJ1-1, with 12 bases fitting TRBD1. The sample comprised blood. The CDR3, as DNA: TGTGCCAGCAGCCTGGGGACAGGGGGCGATGGCACTGAAGCTTTCTTT. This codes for CASSLGTGGDGTEAFF.